This entry concerns a single TCR beta chain. This CDR3 has 12 residues. Per the germline V gene, CDR1 is SGHTA and CDR2 is FQGNSA. V shed 5 bases and J shed 7 bases, with 11 bases lying between them. This sample was included in a study of T cells in Graves' hyperthyroidism and ophthalmopathy. Amplified TCR beta CDR3 regions came from RNA transcripts. RT-PCR in the first round (using the HTBI primer set) targeted the TCR CDR3. Each CDR3 protein gets one entry after TCRdb re-called the multiplex PCR reads with MiXCR. The sample includes over 500,000 distinct CDR3 sequences, over 15% of them seen just once. Individuals with ophthalmopathy presented a Clinical Activity Score of at least 3, a NOSPECS grade of at least 4 and a duration under 3 months. Uncontrolled infection, other autoimmune disease, pregnancy or lactation barred patients from enrollment. Clinical symptoms, serum thyroxine, TRAb, thyroid ultrasound and orbital computed tomography informed diagnoses.

This receptor was obtained from a woman aged 18 to 35 with Graves' ophthalmopathy. Specimen: blood. The chain is built from TRBV7-2 and TRBJ1-2; D is unclear. CDR3 amino acids: CASSPILPGYTF. The CDR3 region has the DNA TGTGCCAGCAGCCCGATCCTCCCTGGCTACACCTTC.